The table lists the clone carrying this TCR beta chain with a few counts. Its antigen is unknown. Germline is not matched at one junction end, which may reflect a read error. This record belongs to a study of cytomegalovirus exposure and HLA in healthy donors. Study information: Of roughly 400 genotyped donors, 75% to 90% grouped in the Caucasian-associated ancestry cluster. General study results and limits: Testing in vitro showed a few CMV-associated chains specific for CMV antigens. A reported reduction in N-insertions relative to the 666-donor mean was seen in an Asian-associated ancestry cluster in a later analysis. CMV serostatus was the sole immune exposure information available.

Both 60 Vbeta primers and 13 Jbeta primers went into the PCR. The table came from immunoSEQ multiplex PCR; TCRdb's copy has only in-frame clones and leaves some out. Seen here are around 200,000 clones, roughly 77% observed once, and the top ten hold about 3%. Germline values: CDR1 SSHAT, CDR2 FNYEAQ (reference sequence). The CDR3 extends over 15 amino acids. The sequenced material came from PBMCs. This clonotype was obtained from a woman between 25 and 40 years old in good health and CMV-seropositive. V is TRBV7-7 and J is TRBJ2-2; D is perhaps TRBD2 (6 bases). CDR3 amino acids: CASSLEAGLTGELFF. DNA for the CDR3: TGTGCTAGCAGCTTAGAGGCAGGACTAACCGGGGAGCTGTTTTTT.